Listed below are T cell receptor beta chains from one sample, sequenced in a study of CD8 T cells in Susac syndrome. TCRdb re-analysed the immunoSEQ multiplex PCR reads in MiXCR, keeping a single row per CDR3 protein. This table has some 180,000 distinct CDR3 sequences, approximately 94% appearing once. Specimen: CD4+ T cells from PBMCs. The receptors were sampled from a human donor in good health. CDR3s include the opening cysteine and the closing phenylalanine or tryptophan.

CDR3: CASSSPGDFPYEQYF; V: TRBV28; length: 15; J: TRBJ2-7
CDR3: CASADGQLNYEQYF; V: TRBV9; length: 14; J: TRBJ2-7
CDR3: CASSQVGQGSDEQFF; V: TRBV4-1; length: 15; J: TRBJ2-1
CDR3: CASSKSGRIEAFF; V: TRBV12-3/TRBV12-4; length: 13; J: TRBJ1-1
CDR3: CTSSQDSIRRGRDYQPQHF; V: TRBV1; length: 19; J: TRBJ1-5
CDR3: CASSGRLGGDEQFF; V: TRBV2; length: 14; J: TRBJ2-1
CDR3: CASSETRTGELFF; V: TRBV7-7; length: 13; J: TRBJ2-2
CDR3: CASSVGGQRNTIYF; V: TRBV2; length: 14; J: TRBJ1-3
CDR3: CASSQGATGGYTGELFF; V: TRBV3-1; length: 17; J: TRBJ2-2
CDR3: CASSAQGAYGYTF; V: TRBV7-9; length: 13; J: TRBJ1-2
CDR3: CSASGLSTGGYTF; V: TRBV20-1; length: 13; J: TRBJ1-2
CDR3: CASSRDGQGRQPQHF; V: TRBV5-1; length: 15; J: TRBJ1-5
CDR3: CSAKNNPNTEAFF; V: TRBV20-1; length: 13; J: TRBJ1-1
CDR3: CASSQTAATNEKLFF; V: TRBV4-3; length: 15; J: TRBJ1-4
CDR3: CASSLMYNEQFF; V: TRBV13; length: 12; J: TRBJ2-1
CDR3: CASSRTGLAGGEQYF; V: TRBV6-6; length: 15; J: TRBJ2-7
CDR3: CASSKKQLHYGYTF; V: TRBV28; length: 14; J: TRBJ1-2
CDR3: CASSAGQPPNYGYTF; V: TRBV5-1; length: 15; J: TRBJ1-2
CDR3: CASSPTGRNTEAFF; V: TRBV3-1; length: 14; J: TRBJ1-1
CDR3: CASRARQTGELFF; V: TRBV2; length: 13; J: TRBJ2-2
CDR3: CASSLRTWYQETQYF; V: TRBV14; length: 15; J: TRBJ2-5
CDR3: CAISVSGEKLFF; V: TRBV10-3; length: 12; J: TRBJ1-4